This TCR beta chain was captured in a study of T-cell reconstitution after alpha-beta-depleted transplantation in children. General study results and limits: The high TCRbeta diversity at day 60 in some patients came from surviving recipient T cells and thymic progenitors. Reportedly, only several hundred clones from non-depleted graft cells drove alpha-beta T-cell counts at about two months. T-cell counts and diversity were attributed mostly to newly produced T cells one year after transplant.

This clonotype was counted many times. Its antigen is unknown. Preparation of the TCRbeta library involved a method that used unique molecular identifiers. MiXCR, run by TCRdb on the PCR reads, gives a single entry per CDR3 protein. The table records 250,000 or so distinct CDR3 sequences, roughly a quarter of them present only once. V shed 3 bases and J shed 6 bases, with 17 bases lying between them. CDR3 length: 16 amino acids. The chain employs TRBV12-3 or TRBV12-4 and TRBJ2-2; D is undetermined. The sequence was obtained from a female patient between 2 and 15 years old who had a stem cell transplant for congenital amegakaryocytic thrombocytopenia, so the T cells may come from the graft donor. The sequenced sample was PBMCs, mostly from graft donor cells, obtained 360 days after TCRalphabeta/CD19-depleted stem cell transplant. CDR3 in amino acids: CASSLSAARYAGELFF. CDR3 bases: TGTGCCAGCAGTTTGTCTGCCGCCCGCTATGCCGGGGAGCTGTTTTTT.